The rows below give T cell receptor beta chains drawn from one sample of a study of shared clonotypes between healthy human individuals. Assay used: immunoSEQ multiplex PCR; TCRdb lists only in-frame clones, some missing. Of some 1.4 million clones in the sample, around 97% were seen once. Sequences were obtained from naive CD4+ T cells sorted from blood. The receptor source for this set is a man under 40 in good health. The CDR3 runs from the conserved cysteine through the conserved F or W. The order of the fields is D gene, V gene, clone size, J gene, CDR3 DNA, CDR3 protein. The D gene is left open where the match is weak. Clone size, where shown, is once, few, many, or a class for clones that have expanded.

d_gene: TRBD1; v_gene: TRBV6-8; abundance: .; j_gene: TRBJ2-4; CDR3nt: TGTGCCAGCAGTCACGCCAAGGGGGCTAGCCTAGCCAAAAACATTCAGTACTTC; CDR3aa: CASSHAKGASLAKNIQYF
d_gene: TRBD1; v_gene: TRBV6-1; abundance: .; j_gene: TRBJ1-5; CDR3nt: TGTGCCAGCAGTGATGTGGCAGGGGGTATTCAGCCCCAGCATTTT; CDR3aa: CASSDVAGGIQPQHF
d_gene: .; v_gene: TRBV5-6; abundance: .; j_gene: TRBJ1-2; CDR3nt: TGTGCCAGCAGCTTAGGGCAGGGCTGGAGCTATGGCTACACCTTC; CDR3aa: CASSLGQGWSYGYTF
d_gene: TRBD2; v_gene: TRBV4-2; abundance: .; j_gene: TRBJ2-7; CDR3nt: TGTGCCAGCAGCCAAGATCTAGTCTCGGAAAGGCTAGCGGGAGGGCCTGGAGGTTACGAGCAGTACTTC; CDR3aa: CASSQDLVSERLAGGPGGYEQYF
d_gene: .; v_gene: TRBV29-1; abundance: .; j_gene: TRBJ2-2; CDR3nt: TGCAGCGTTGAGAGGGTTTCCCCGAACACCGGGGAGCTGTTTTTT; CDR3aa: CSVERVSPNTGELFF
d_gene: .; v_gene: TRBV7-2; abundance: .; j_gene: TRBJ2-2; CDR3nt: TGTGCCAGCAGCTTTCAAAAGATTTTCACCGGGGAGCTGTTTTTT; CDR3aa: CASSFQKIFTGELFF
d_gene: .; v_gene: TRBV7-9; abundance: .; j_gene: TRBJ1-1; CDR3nt: TGTGCCAGCAGCCCGTGGGGGTTGAACACTGAAGCTTTCTTT; CDR3aa: CASSPWGLNTEAFF
d_gene: .; v_gene: TRBV25-1; abundance: .; j_gene: TRBJ2-1; CDR3nt: TGTGCCAGCAGTGAACGGGTATGGTCAGGTGAGCAGTTCTTC; CDR3aa: CASSERVWSGEQFF
d_gene: .; v_gene: TRBV10-1; abundance: .; j_gene: TRBJ2-7; CDR3nt: TGCGCCAGCAGTGAGACAGGGTCCTACGAGCAGTACTTC; CDR3aa: CASSETGSYEQYF
d_gene: TRBD2; v_gene: TRBV9; abundance: .; j_gene: TRBJ2-7; CDR3nt: TGTGCCAGCAGCGCGACTAGCGGGAGTTACGAGCAGTACTTC; CDR3aa: CASSATSGSYEQYF
d_gene: .; v_gene: TRBV2; abundance: .; j_gene: TRBJ2-7; CDR3nt: TGTGCCAGCAGTGACTTTCCTTCCAGGGCCTACGAGCAGTACTTC; CDR3aa: CASSDFPSRAYEQYF
d_gene: .; v_gene: TRBV27; abundance: .; j_gene: TRBJ2-1; CDR3nt: TGTGCCAGCAGTTTTGGGGACAAAGCTCACAATGAGCAGTTCTTC; CDR3aa: CASSFGDKAHNEQFF
d_gene: .; v_gene: TRBV5-8; abundance: .; j_gene: TRBJ2-1; CDR3nt: TGTGCCAGCAGCCAACACGGGGGTCATGAGCAGTTCTTC; CDR3aa: CASSQHGGHEQFF
d_gene: TRBD2; v_gene: TRBV14; abundance: .; j_gene: TRBJ2-7; CDR3nt: TGTGCCAGCAGCCAAGCCGGATGGGAGAGCGGGAGTCAGTACTTC; CDR3aa: CASSQAGWESGSQYF
d_gene: TRBD2; v_gene: TRBV4-1; abundance: .; j_gene: TRBJ2-1; CDR3nt: TGCGCCAGCAGCCAAGTCTCAGCGGGAGGGCCTTTCAATGAGCAGTTCTTC; CDR3aa: CASSQVSAGGPFNEQFF
d_gene: TRBD2; v_gene: TRBV7-9; abundance: .; j_gene: TRBJ2-5; CDR3nt: TGTGCCAGCAGCTTAGGCGGCGGGAGACCAGAGACCCAGTACTTC; CDR3aa: CASSLGGGRPETQYF
d_gene: .; v_gene: TRBV6-5; abundance: .; j_gene: TRBJ1-1; CDR3nt: TGTGCCAGCAGTCGAACAGGGATCGGGGACACTGAAGCTTTCTTT; CDR3aa: CASSRTGIGDTEAFF
d_gene: .; v_gene: TRBV13; abundance: .; j_gene: TRBJ2-1; CDR3nt: TGTGCCAGCAGCCAGGGGGGCAATGAGCAGTTCTTC; CDR3aa: CASSQGGNEQFF
d_gene: .; v_gene: TRBV5-1; abundance: few; j_gene: TRBJ1-2; CDR3nt: TGCGCCACTGCCCTAGACACAGGGAACTATGGCTACACCTTC; CDR3aa: CATALDTGNYGYTF
d_gene: .; v_gene: TRBV18; abundance: .; j_gene: TRBJ2-1; CDR3nt: TGTGCCAGCTCAACACAACCCGACAATGAGCAGTTCTTC; CDR3aa: CASSTQPDNEQFF
d_gene: TRBD2; v_gene: TRBV5-4; abundance: .; j_gene: TRBJ2-1; CDR3nt: TGTGCCAGCAGCCGTAGCGGGAGGGCCGAGGATGAGCAGTTCTTC; CDR3aa: CASSRSGRAEDEQFF
d_gene: .; v_gene: TRBV10-3; abundance: .; j_gene: TRBJ2-1; CDR3nt: TGTGCCATCAAGGTCGGAGGGCCGGGATCCAATGAGCAGTTCTTC; CDR3aa: CAIKVGGPGSNEQFF
d_gene: .; v_gene: TRBV9; abundance: .; j_gene: TRBJ2-2; CDR3nt: TGTGCCAGCAGCGCTCGTCCAGGGTCCGGGTTGGTCGGGGAGCTGTTTTTT; CDR3aa: CASSARPGSGLVGELFF
d_gene: TRBD1; v_gene: TRBV29-1; abundance: .; j_gene: TRBJ2-7; CDR3nt: TGCAGCGTTGTGACAGGGTACGAGCAGTACTTC; CDR3aa: CSVVTGYEQYF
d_gene: .; v_gene: TRBV19; abundance: .; j_gene: TRBJ2-7; CDR3nt: TGTGCCAGTAGGAGTGGTTACGAGCAGTACTTC; CDR3aa: CASRSGYEQYF
d_gene: .; v_gene: TRBV11-3; abundance: .; j_gene: TRBJ1-3; CDR3nt: TGTGCCAGCAGCCGTTTATCTCGTCTCAACTCTGGAAACACCATATATTTT; CDR3aa: CASSRLSRLNSGNTIYF
d_gene: .; v_gene: TRBV9; abundance: .; j_gene: TRBJ2-1; CDR3nt: TGTGCCAGCAGCGAACTAGGAAGCCGCAATGAGCAGTTCTTC; CDR3aa: CASSELGSRNEQFF
d_gene: TRBD1; v_gene: TRBV15; abundance: .; j_gene: TRBJ1-1; CDR3nt: TGTGCCACCAGCAGGAACAGGGGGAACACTGAAGCTTTCTTT; CDR3aa: CATSRNRGNTEAFF
d_gene: .; v_gene: TRBV27; abundance: .; j_gene: TRBJ1-5; CDR3nt: TGTGCCAGCAGTTTACGGGGACCTTATAGCAATCAGCCCCAGCATTTT; CDR3aa: CASSLRGPYSNQPQHF
d_gene: .; v_gene: TRBV7-8; abundance: .; j_gene: TRBJ2-7; CDR3nt: TGTGCCAGCAGCTTAAGAGAGTCCTCCTACGAGCAGTACTTC; CDR3aa: CASSLRESSYEQYF
d_gene: .; v_gene: TRBV2; abundance: few; j_gene: TRBJ1-5; CDR3nt: TGTGCCAGCAGCCCGGAGAGGGATCAGCCCCAGCATTTT; CDR3aa: CASSPERDQPQHF
d_gene: .; v_gene: TRBV5-1; abundance: .; j_gene: TRBJ2-1; CDR3nt: TGCGCCAGCAGCAGCAGACCAAGATCTGACTCCTACAATGAGCAGTTCTTC; CDR3aa: CASSSRPRSDSYNEQFF
d_gene: TRBD2; v_gene: TRBV18; abundance: once; j_gene: TRBJ2-3; CDR3nt: TGTGCCAGCTCACCCGTGACGGGAGGGCCTGAAGATACGCAGTATTTT; CDR3aa: CASSPVTGGPEDTQYF
d_gene: .; v_gene: TRBV11-2; abundance: .; j_gene: TRBJ2-1; CDR3nt: TGTGCCAGCATTCTCGGAGACAGCTCCTACAATGAGCAGTTCTTC; CDR3aa: CASILGDSSYNEQFF
d_gene: .; v_gene: TRBV10-2; abundance: .; j_gene: TRBJ2-4; CDR3nt: TGCGCCAGCAGTCGCCCGGTGGACATTCAGTACTTC; CDR3aa: CASSRPVDIQYF
d_gene: .; v_gene: TRBV7-9; abundance: once; j_gene: TRBJ2-7; CDR3nt: TGTGCCAGCAGCATTCCTCTAGGGATAAGGAACGAGCAGTACTTC; CDR3aa: CASSIPLGIRNEQYF
d_gene: TRBD2; v_gene: TRBV25-1; abundance: once; j_gene: TRBJ2-7; CDR3nt: TGTGCCAGCAGTGAATTAGCGGGATACGAGCAGTACTTC; CDR3aa: CASSELAGYEQYF
d_gene: .; v_gene: TRBV13; abundance: .; j_gene: TRBJ2-7; CDR3nt: TGTGCCAGCAGCTTATGGTCGCTGGCTTACGAGCAGTACTTC; CDR3aa: CASSLWSLAYEQYF
d_gene: .; v_gene: TRBV9; abundance: .; j_gene: TRBJ1-2; CDR3nt: TGTGCCAGCAGCGGGGCTGGGGGGCGCACCTATGGCTACACCTTC; CDR3aa: CASSGAGGRTYGYTF
d_gene: TRBD2; v_gene: TRBV10-3; abundance: .; j_gene: TRBJ2-1; CDR3nt: TGTGCCATCAGCGGACTAGCAAATGAGCAGTTCTTC; CDR3aa: CAISGLANEQFF
d_gene: .; v_gene: TRBV21-1; abundance: .; j_gene: TRBJ1-5; CDR3nt: TGTGCCAGCAGCAAAGGGGCCCAGTCCGGAAGGGGCAATCAGCCCCAGCATTTT; CDR3aa: CASSKGAQSGRGNQPQHF
d_gene: TRBD2; v_gene: TRBV4-3; abundance: .; j_gene: TRBJ2-7; CDR3nt: TGCGCCAGCAGCCAACTAGCGGGAGGGCCCTACGAGCAGTACTTC; CDR3aa: CASSQLAGGPYEQYF
d_gene: TRBD2; v_gene: TRBV19; abundance: once; j_gene: TRBJ2-1; CDR3nt: TGTGCCAGTGGAAGGACTAGCGGAAAGCAGTTCTTC; CDR3aa: CASGRTSGKQFF
d_gene: TRBD2; v_gene: TRBV28; abundance: .; j_gene: TRBJ2-5; CDR3nt: TGTGCCAGCAGTTTTCGAGCGGGAGGTGAGACCCAGTACTTC; CDR3aa: CASSFRAGGETQYF
d_gene: .; v_gene: TRBV7-6; abundance: once; j_gene: TRBJ2-2; CDR3nt: TGTGCCAGCAGCTCCCGCGGGACCCGAAACACCGGGGAGCTGTTTTTT; CDR3aa: CASSSRGTRNTGELFF
d_gene: .; v_gene: TRBV5-1; abundance: .; j_gene: TRBJ2-7; CDR3nt: TGCGCCAGCAGCTTGATCCCTGACTACGAGCAGTACTTC; CDR3aa: CASSLIPDYEQYF
d_gene: .; v_gene: TRBV7-9; abundance: few; j_gene: TRBJ1-1; CDR3nt: TGTGCCAGCAGCTTACGGGAAACTGAAGCTTTCTTT; CDR3aa: CASSLRETEAFF
d_gene: .; v_gene: TRBV5-3; abundance: .; j_gene: TRBJ2-7; CDR3nt: TGTGCCAGAAGGCCCCGGGGACCCTCGAGTAGCTACGAGCAGTACTTC; CDR3aa: CARRPRGPSSSYEQYF